These 24 T cell receptor beta chains originate from one sample sequenced in a study of T cell responses to AZD1222 COVID-19 vaccine. The method was immunoSEQ multiplex PCR; TCRdb's version includes in-frame clones alone and lacks a portion of them. The sample contains 100,000 to 150,000 clones, over 85% of which appear only once. Here the sequenced sample was peripheral blood, taken on day 0 of AZD1222 vaccination. The receptors stem from an adult in good health.

This clone has just one count. V gene TRBV27 combines with J gene TRBJ1-2; possible D gene TRBD1, 6 bases. The CDR3 sequence is 20 residues long. The V gene's germline CDR1 is MNHEY and CDR2 SMNVEV (reference sequence). V lost 2 bases and J 5 bases, leaving 30 bases between the germline ends. The CDR3 reads CASSLIGTEKGGAGLYGYTF. CDR3 nucleotide sequence: TGTGCCAGCAGTTTAATTGGGACCGAAAAAGGGGGAGCCGGGCTGTATGGCTACACCTTC.

The chain couples TRBV19 to TRBJ2-5; D may be TRBD1 (6 bases). This CDR3 contains 16 residues. CDR1 and CDR2 from the germline V gene are LNHDA and SQIVND (reference sequence). V lost 0 bases and J lost 5, with 16 bases in between. This CDR3 reads CASSIDQASRGETQYF. DNA of the CDR3: TGTGCCAGTAGTATAGATCAGGCATCAAGGGGGGAGACCCAGTACTTC.

The chain links TRBV25-1 to TRBJ1-6, with unresolved D. V shed 1 base and J shed 10 bases, with 14 bases lying between them. From germline, CDR1 is MGHDK and CDR2 SYGVNS. This CDR3 region has 15 residues. The CDR3 DNA sequence: TGTGCCAGCAGTGAATCTGTTGCCCTCCGGTCACCCCTCCACTTT. Translation: CASSESVALRSPLHF.

The chain employs TRBV5-1 and TRBJ1-1; D is perhaps TRBD1 (6 bases). Germline CDR1 is SGHRS and CDR2 is YFSETQ. Trimming left V 3 bases short and J 7 bases short, with 16 bases between. The CDR3 contains 14 residues. CDR3: CASSSKGGKDEAFF. CDR3 coding DNA: TGCGCCAGCAGCTCAAAGGGGGGGAAAGATGAAGCTTTCTTT.

J is TRBJ1-5 and V is TRBV7-2; D is unresolved. The CDR3 totals 14 residues. Deletions cut 3 bases from V and 4 bases from J, with 10 bases between. Per the germline V gene, CDR1 is SGHTA and CDR2 is FQGNSA. CDR3 coding DNA: TGTGCCAGCAGCTTTTTTATCGAAAATCAGCCCCAGCATTTT. Amino acids: CASSFFIENQPQHF.

The chain links TRBV7-9 to TRBJ1-2, with TRBD1 matching over 9 bases. The CDR3 is 20 amino acids. Looked up from germline, CDR1 is SEHNR and CDR2 is FQNEAQ (reference sequence). J was trimmed by 4 bases and V by 5 bases; bases with no gene match: 23. CDR3 in DNA: TGTGCCAGCAGCACCGGGACAGGGTCCCCCAGGGCCAAGTTCGCCTATGGCTACACCTTC. This encodes CASSTGTGSPRAKFAYGYTF.

The CDR3 protein is CATSEASGGSYEQYF. CDR3 in DNA: TGTGCCACCAGTGAAGCCTCAGGGGGTTCCTACGAGCAGTACTTC. This chain joins TRBV24-1 and TRBJ2-7, with 7 nucleotides matching TRBD1. The trim removed 4 bases at V and 1 base at J, leaving 6 bases unmatched. Germline values: CDR1 KGHDR, CDR2 SFDVKD. The CDR3 extends over 15 amino acids.

V gene TRBV6-5 combines with J gene TRBJ2-3; either TRBD1 or TRBD2 may supply D (5 bases each). The V end was cut by 7 bases, the J end by 1 base, with 12 bases between. Per the germline V gene, CDR1 is MNHEY and CDR2 is SVGAGI. The CDR3 extends over 14 amino acids. The CDR3 nucleotides read TGTGCCAGCACTCTACCGGGGCGCACAGATACGCAGTATTTT. Encoded protein: CASTLPGRTDTQYF.

The V call is TRBV6-5, the J call TRBJ2-1; 9 nucleotides align to TRBD1. V dropped 6 bases and J dropped 7; count of bases not matched to a gene: 4. The CDR3 sequence is 13 residues long. Germline V gene sequence: CDR1 MNHEY, CDR2 SVGAGI. CDR3 loop: CASRRDRANEQFF. The CDR3, as DNA: TGTGCCAGCAGAAGGGACAGGGCAAATGAGCAGTTCTTC.

The V gene is TRBV5-4, the J gene TRBJ1-4, with D tentatively TRBD1 (6 bases). CDR1 is SGHNT and CDR2 is YYREEE in the germline V gene (reference sequence). The CDR3 has 14 amino acids. Trimming left V 4 bases short and J 8 bases short, with 15 bases between. CDR3 loop: CASSRGTVTEKLFF. CDR3 nucleotides: TGTGCCAGCAGCAGGGGGACGGTAACAGAAAAACTGTTTTTT.

The CDR3 here is CASSPLVSQPQHF. The CDR3 region has the DNA TGTGCCAGCAGCCCGCTCGTGAGCCAGCCCCAGCATTTT. V is TRBV7-2 and J is TRBJ1-5; D is unclear. V was shortened by 5 bases and J by 7 bases, with 12 bases between the two germline ends. The germline V gene encodes CDR1 SGHTA and CDR2 FQGNSA. The CDR3 runs to 13 residues.

The chain is built from TRBV18 and TRBJ2-2; D unresolved. The CDR3 is 15 amino acids. Germline loops: CDR1 KGHSH, CDR2 LQKENI. The V end was cut by 3 bases, the J end by 3 bases, with 11 bases between. DNA for the CDR3: TGTGCCAGCTCACCTTCAGACCGAGACACCGGGGAGCTGTTTTTT. This gives the protein CASSPSDRDTGELFF.

This chain joins TRBV7-9 and TRBJ2-1; 11 bases are a match to TRBD1. The CDR3 consists of 15 residues. The V and J ends lost 5 bases and 7 bases, in that order; junction bases with no gene match: 7. Germline CDR1 SEHNR, CDR2 FQNEAQ (reference sequence). The CDR3 here is CASSLGQGARNEQFF. The CDR3, as DNA: TGTGCCAGCAGCCTCGGACAGGGGGCGCGTAATGAGCAGTTCTTC.

The chain uses TRBV9 and TRBJ1-1; D ambiguous. Germline V lookup: CDR1 SGDLS, CDR2 YYNGEE. V was clipped by 3 bases and J by 3 bases, with 12 bases between them. The CDR3 contains 14 residues. In DNA, the CDR3 is TGTGCCAGCAGCGGCGGGTTCTCTGACACTGAAGCTTTCTTT. It yields the protein CASSGGFSDTEAFF.

This clone turned up a few times. The chain uses TRBV15 and TRBJ2-1; TRBD2 is a possible D gene (5 bases). Looked up from germline, CDR1 is LNHNV and CDR2 is YYDKDF (reference sequence). The CDR3 is made up of 15 amino acids. V dropped 0 bases and J dropped 7 bases, with 13 bases sitting between them. This CDR3 reads CATSRDLAVSNEQFF. The DNA for the CDR3 is TGTGCCACCAGCAGAGATCTAGCAGTCTCTAATGAGCAGTTCTTC.

V is TRBV7-9 and J is TRBJ1-3; D ambiguous. V was clipped by 6 bases and J by 0 bases, with 9 bases between them. Germline V CDR1 and CDR2: SEHNR, FQNEAQ (reference sequence). The CDR3 consists of 14 residues. The CDR3 loop is CASSFTSSGNTIYF. The CDR3 DNA is TGTGCCAGCAGTTTTACAAGCTCTGGAAACACCATATATTTT.

With respect to this clone: The sample carries other DNA sequences with the same CDR3. The chain links TRBV15 to TRBJ1-2; 8 nucleotides align to TRBD1. Per the germline V gene, CDR1 is LNHNV and CDR2 is YYDKDF (reference sequence). There are 14 residues in the CDR3. V gave up 1 base and J gave up 4 bases; unmatched junction bases: 2. The CDR3 is CATSRAQGAYGYTF. CDR3 nucleotides: TGTGCCACCAGCAGAGCCCAGGGGGCCTATGGCTACACCTTC.

The chain joins TRBV18 to TRBJ2-3, with D maybe TRBD1 (7 bases). Trimming stripped 1 base from V and 1 base from J, with 9 bases between. This CDR3 spans 15 amino acids. Germline V CDR1 and CDR2: KGHSH, LQKENI. The CDR3 sequence is CASSPRGTGTDTQYF. CDR3 in DNA: TGTGCCAGCTCACCACGCGGGACAGGCACAGATACGCAGTATTTT.

CDR3 bases: TGTGCCAGTAGTATCCCCGGGACAGGGGCCTACGAGCAGTACTTC. This translates into CASSIPGTGAYEQYF. The rearrangement links TRBV19 to TRBJ2-7; TRBD1 matches at 10 bases. V lost 3 bases to trimming and J lost 2 bases; unmatched junction nucleotides: 4. Looked up from germline, CDR1 is LNHDA and CDR2 is SQIVND (reference sequence). The CDR3 covers 15 residues.

The J gene is TRBJ2-7, the V gene TRBV4-3; TRBD1 aligns across 9 bases. V lost 4 bases, J lost 4 bases, and 8 bases stayed unmatched. The CDR3 is 15 residues long. Per germline, CDR1 LGHNA and CDR2 YSLEER. The CDR3 sequence is CASSRPGQGIYEQYF. The CDR3, as DNA: TGCGCCAGCAGCCGTCCGGGACAGGGAATATACGAGCAGTACTTC.

CDR3 amino acids: CASSPMRQSTNEKLFF. DNA of the CDR3: TGTGCCAGCAGCCCAATGCGACAGTCAACTAATGAAAAACTGTTTTTT. The J gene is TRBJ1-4, the V gene TRBV5-8; tentatively, D is TRBD1 (5 bases). There are 16 residues in the CDR3. V was trimmed by 4 bases and J by 0 bases, leaving 13 bases between them. Germline V gene lookup returns CDR1 SGHTS and CDR2 YDEGEE.

This clone was counted a single time. This rearrangement joins TRBV7-9 to TRBJ2-7; D remains unclear. Looked up from germline, CDR1 is SEHNR and CDR2 is FQNEAQ (reference sequence). CDR3 length equals 14 residues. V was pared by 3 bases and J by 2 bases, with 11 bases between. The DNA of the CDR3 is TGTGCCAGCAGCTTCGACGTTTTCGCCTACGAGCAGTACTTC. It encodes CASSFDVFAYEQYF.

This clone is a singleton in its sample. The chain is built from TRBV27 and TRBJ1-4; no clear D gene. This CDR3 has 13 amino acids. Looked up from germline, CDR1 is MNHEY and CDR2 is SMNVEV (reference sequence). V gave up 2 bases and J gave up 5 bases, with 6 bases separating them. Written as DNA, the CDR3 is TGTGCCAGCAGTTTAGAGCGGAATGAAAAACTGTTTTTT. It encodes CASSLERNEKLFF.

The chain is built from TRBV3-1 (or the pseudogene TRBV3-2) and TRBJ2-1; D uncertain. Germline V gene lookup returns CDR1 LGHDT and CDR2 YNNKEL (reference sequence). V gave up 4 bases and J gave up 5 bases, with 12 bases separating them. This CDR3 is built from 14 residues. The CDR3 DNA is TGTGCCAGCAGCCTTCAAACCCGGGACAATGAGCAGTTCTTC. Protein: CASSLQTRDNEQFF.